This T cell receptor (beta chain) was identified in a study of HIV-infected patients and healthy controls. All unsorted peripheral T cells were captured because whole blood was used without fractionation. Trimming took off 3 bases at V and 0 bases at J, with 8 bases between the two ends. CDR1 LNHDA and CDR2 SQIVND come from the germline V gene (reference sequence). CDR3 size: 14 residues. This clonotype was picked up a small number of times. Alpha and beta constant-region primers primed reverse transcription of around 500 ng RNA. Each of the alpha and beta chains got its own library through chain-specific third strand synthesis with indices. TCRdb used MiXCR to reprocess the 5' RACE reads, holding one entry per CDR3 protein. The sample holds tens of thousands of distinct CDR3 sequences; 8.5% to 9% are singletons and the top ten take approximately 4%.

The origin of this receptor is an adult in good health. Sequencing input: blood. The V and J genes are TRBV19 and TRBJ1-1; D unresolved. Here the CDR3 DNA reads TGTGCCAGTAGTATCACGTTGGTGAACACTGAAGCTTTCTTT. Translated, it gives CASSITLVNTEAFF.